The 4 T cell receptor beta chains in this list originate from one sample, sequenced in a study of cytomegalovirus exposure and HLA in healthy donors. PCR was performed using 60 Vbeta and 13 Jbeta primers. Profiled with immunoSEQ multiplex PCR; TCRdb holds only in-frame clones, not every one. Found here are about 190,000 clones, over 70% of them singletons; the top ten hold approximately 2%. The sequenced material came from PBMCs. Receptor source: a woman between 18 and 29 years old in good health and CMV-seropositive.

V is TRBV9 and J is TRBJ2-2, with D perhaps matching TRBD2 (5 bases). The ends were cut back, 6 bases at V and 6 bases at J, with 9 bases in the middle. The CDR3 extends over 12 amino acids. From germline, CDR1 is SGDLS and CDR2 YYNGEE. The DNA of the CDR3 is TGTGCCAGCAACGGGATCCCCGGGGAGCTGTTTTTT. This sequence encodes CASNGIPGELFF.

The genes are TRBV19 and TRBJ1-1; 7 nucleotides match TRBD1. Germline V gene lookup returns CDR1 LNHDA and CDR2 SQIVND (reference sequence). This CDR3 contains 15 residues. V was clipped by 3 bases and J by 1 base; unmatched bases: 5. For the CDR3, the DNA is TGTGCCAGTAGTATGTCAGGGGGGTCGAACACTGAAGCTTTCTTT. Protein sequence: CASSMSGGSNTEAFF.

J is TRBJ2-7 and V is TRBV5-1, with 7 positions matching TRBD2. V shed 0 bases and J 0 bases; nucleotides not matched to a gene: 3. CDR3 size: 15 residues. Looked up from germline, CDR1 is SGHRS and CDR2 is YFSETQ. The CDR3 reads CASSLVGGSSYEQYF. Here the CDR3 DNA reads TGCGCCAGCAGCTTGGTGGGGGGGAGCTCCTACGAGCAGTACTTC.

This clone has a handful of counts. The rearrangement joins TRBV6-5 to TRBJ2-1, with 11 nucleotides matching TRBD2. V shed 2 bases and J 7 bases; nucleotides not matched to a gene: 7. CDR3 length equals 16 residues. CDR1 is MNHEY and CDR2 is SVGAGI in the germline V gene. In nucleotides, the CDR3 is TGTGCCAGCAGTTACGCTAGCGGGGGGTTTACTAATGAGCAGTTCTTC. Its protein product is CASSYASGGFTNEQFF.